This TCR beta chain was sequenced for a study of T cell repertoires in cytomegalovirus infection (dated by TCRdb to between 2018 and 2020). About the investigation overall: The peptide stimulations were aimed at well-studied HLA-B-restricted epitopes as well as recently identified HLA-C-restricted CMV epitopes, whose presentation resists viral immunomodulation. Because public TCR beta signatures pointed to carriage of CMV infection together with the matching HLA type, the HLA type of each donor mattered for the analysis.

Inclusive of the bounding cysteine and phenylalanine, the CDR3 is 15 residues long. The read is trimmed to its CDR3 DNA, 45 bases read in frame from base 1. V drops 0 bases and J drops 9 bases, leaving 15 bases in between. CDR1 MGHRA and CDR2 YSYEKL are derived from the germline V gene. Data came from an Illumina HiSeq 1500. TCRdb reprocessing: public reads trimmed at Q25 with fastp, clones called with MiXCR, in-frame beta chains kept. Merged by CDR3 protein, the rows form single entries marked with the most common genes and DNA. The sample profile shows about 830,000 distinct CDR3 sequences; over 25% of them were found once. The leading ten clones occupy around 12% of the sample. The study at large found these results: In both this cohort and an independent cohort of more than 350 donors, the cumulative frequency of public TCR beta family members distinguished carriers of CMV infection plus the relevant HLA type. The ex vivo response was dominated by HLA-C-restricted CMV-specific TCR beta clonotypes, which also provided the single most frequent clonotype in two of eight donors.

This sample's treatment or condition label indicates: in vitro stimulation with specific CMV peptide epitopes to enrich CMV-specific T cells. Concerning this clonotype: Its target antigen remains unknown. No base-level quality is on record; no much larger clone is a single base apart.

The origin of this receptor is a human donor in good health (CMV status not recorded). Some clones in this sample may be carry-over from other donors' samples. The sequences come from cultured CD8+ T cells from PBMCs, collected from culture after CMV antigen stimulation. In this chain, TRBV4-1 is recombined with TRBJ2-1; TRBD2 is perhaps the D gene, given 7 matching bases. The nucleotide sequence is given as TGCGCCAGCAGCCAAGATCAGTCGGGGGGCGGTGAGCAGTTCTTC. Its protein is CASSQDQSGGGEQFF.